These 22 T cell receptor beta chains share one sample of origin, sequenced in a study of molecular identifiers for immune sequencing clone quantification. TCRdb redid the calling of the PCR reads with MiXCR, one entry per CDR3 protein. The profile shows more than 300,000 distinct CDR3 sequences, roughly a fifth of them singletons. The source material was naive CD8+ T cells from blood, with Jurkat cell RNA spiked in. Regarding subset: FACS-sorted CD8+CD4-CCR7+CD45RA+ naive T cells. All receptors come from a human donor in good health. Some libraries in this study had Jurkat cell RNA spiked in.

This clonotype was detected many times. The CDR3 bases are TGTGCCAGCAGCCCTTCGGTATCTGAGCAAGAGACCCAGTACTTC. Its translation: CASSPSVSEQETQYF. The chain uses TRBV7-9 and TRBJ2-5; no clear D gene. CDR1 SEHNR and CDR2 FQNEAQ come from the germline V gene (reference sequence). Trimming shortened V by 5 bases and J by 2 bases, and 15 bases separated the two germline ends. The length of the CDR3 is 15 residues.

At least ten counts were recorded for this clonotype. The V gene is TRBV30, the J gene TRBJ2-4; 9 bases are a match to TRBD1. This CDR3 has 14 amino acids. Germline loops: CDR1 GTSNPN, CDR2 SVGIG (reference sequence). V was pared by 2 bases and J by 8 bases, with 7 bases of the junction left unmatched. The CDR3 spells CAWSIGTGYDIQYF. The CDR3 bases are TGTGCCTGGAGTATAGGGACAGGGTATGACATTCAGTACTTC.

This clonotype was counted ten times or more. The chain joins TRBV6-5 to TRBJ2-1; the D is unclear. The ends were cut back, 3 bases at V and 5 bases at J, with 11 bases in the middle. CDR1 is MNHEY and CDR2 is SVGAGI in the germline V gene. The length of the CDR3 is 14 residues. The CDR3 here is CASSYGGANNEQFF. The CDR3 DNA reads as TGTGCCAGCAGTTATGGCGGAGCGAACAATGAGCAGTTCTTC.

For this clonotype: A much larger clone is a single base away; this may be a read error. The CDR3, as DNA: TGTGCCAGCAGCTTAGGCGCAGTGCACACTGAAGCTTTCTTT. Encoded protein: CASSLGAVHTEAFF. The chain links TRBV7-9 to TRBJ1-1; no definite D call. V lost 1 base, J lost 3 bases, and 9 bases lay in between. The CDR3 length is 14 residues. CDR1 and CDR2 (germline): SEHNR, FQNEAQ (reference sequence).

Comment on this clonotype: A much larger clonotype is one base distant, so this may be a read error. The chain couples TRBV11-3 to TRBJ2-3; D might be TRBD1 (6 bases). Germline V CDR1 and CDR2: SGHNT, YENEEA. The CDR3 is 15 residues long. CDR3 nucleotides: TGTGCCAGCAGCTTAAACAGGGAGTTCACAGGTACGCAGTATTTT. Amino acids: CASSLNREFTGTQYF. The full variable domain, completed using reference TRBV11-3 and TRBJ2-3, is EAGVVQSPRYKIIEKKQPVAFWCNPISGHNTLYWYLQNLGQGPELLIRYENEEAVDDSQLPKDRFSAERLKGVDSTLKIQPAELGDSAVYLCASSLNREFTGTQYFGPGTRLTVL.

This clonotype showed up many times. The chain links TRBV2 to TRBJ2-7; 7 bases map to TRBD1. CDR1 is SNHLY and CDR2 is FYNNEI in the germline V gene. The CDR3 is 15 residues long. V trimming: 6 bases; J trimming: 5 bases; junction bases outside the gene matches: 13. In DNA, the CDR3 is TGTGCCAGCAGATCAACCGGGACAGCCATGGACGAGCAGTACTTC. The encoded protein is CASRSTGTAMDEQYF.

Ten or more counts support this clonotype. This sequence joins TRBV9 and TRBJ2-1, with 7 bases matching TRBD2. CDR1 is SGDLS, CDR2 YYNGEE, per germline. The CDR3 is 16 amino acids. Trimming took 3 bases from V and 0 from J; bases not matched to a gene: 6. In nucleotides, the CDR3 is TGTGCCAGCAGCGCCCAAGCGGGAAGCTCCTACAATGAGCAGTTCTTC. It yields the protein CASSAQAGSSYNEQFF.

A remark on this clonotype: This may be a read error: a much more frequent sequence differs by one nucleotide. The chain carries TRBV19 and TRBJ2-7, with 8 bases lining up with TRBD1. This CDR3 is 15 amino acids long. Germline CDR1 and CDR2: LNHDA and SQIVND (reference sequence). CDR3 nucleotide sequence: TGTGCCAGTAGTTTCGGACAGGGTCTAGCCTACGAGCGGTACTTC. As protein: CASSFGQGLAYERYF.

This clonotype was observed a handful of times. The final CDR3 position lacks the conserved phenylalanine or tryptophan, pointing to a likely read error. The V call is TRBV6-6, the J call TRBJ2-4, with D perhaps matching TRBD1 (5 bases). The V end lost 2 bases, the J end lost 4 bases, and 9 bases lay between the germline ends. Per germline, CDR1 MNHNY and CDR2 SVGAGI (reference sequence). CDR3 length: 14 amino acids. The CDR3 coding sequence is TGTGCCAGCAGTTACGCCGGACAAAAAAACATTCAGTACCTC. Its translation: CASSYAGQKNIQYL.

Concerning this clonotype: This may stem from a read error, because a much larger clone lies one nucleotide away. The chain recombines TRBV29-1 with TRBJ1-1; D ambiguous. Germline V lookup: CDR1 SQVTM, CDR2 ANQGSEA. This CDR3 is 13 amino acids long. CDR3 region: CGVEASWGSEAFF. Written as DNA, the CDR3 is TGCGGCGTTGAAGCATCATGGGGATCCGAAGCTTTCTTT.

This clonotype was seen ten or more times. The CDR3 nucleotides are TGTGCCAGCAGCTTTGGGGACAGGGGGTACGAGCAGTACTTC. Its protein product is CASSFGDRGYEQYF. The rearrangement links TRBV7-9 to TRBJ2-7; TRBD1 matches 11 bases. This CDR3 contains 14 residues. Germline V gives CDR1 SEHNR, CDR2 FQNEAQ (reference sequence). Unmatched junction bases numbered 2, after V lost 3 bases and J lost 4 bases.

This clonotype has only a few counts. The rearrangement uses TRBV19 and TRBJ2-1; 10 bases are a match to TRBD2. V was pared by 7 bases and J by 7 bases, with 7 bases of the junction left unmatched. Germline CDR1 is LNHDA and CDR2 is SQIVND (reference sequence). This CDR3 contains 14 residues. CDR3 sequence reads: CASNERGGHNEQFF. The CDR3 region has the DNA TGTGCCAGTAACGAGCGGGGGGGCCATAATGAGCAGTTCTTC.

Details on this clonotype: This may arise from a read error, as a much more abundant clone is one base away. The chain uses TRBV6-6 and TRBJ2-1, with TRBD2 identical over 9 bases. This CDR3 contains 17 residues. Germline V gene lookup returns CDR1 MNHNY and CDR2 SVGAGI (reference sequence). CDR3 residues: CASSYGVGAGGPNGQFF. The CDR3 bases are TGTGCCAGCAGTTACGGGGTTGGCGCGGGAGGGCCGAATGGGCAGTTCTTC.

A remark on this clonotype: A read error may explain this, as a much larger clone is one base away. V and J are TRBV9 and TRBJ1-3; D is unresolved. This CDR3 region has 15 residues. CDR1 SGDLS and CDR2 YYNGEE come from the germline V gene. The CDR3 protein is CASSPSYDSGTTIYF. The CDR3, as DNA: TGTGCCAGCAGCCCATCGTACGACTCTGGAACCACCATATATTTT.

This clonotype was seen more than once but under ten times. V is TRBV28 and J is TRBJ2-5, with D uncertain. CDR3 length: 14 amino acids. From germline, CDR1 is MDHEN and CDR2 SYDVKM. V was clipped by 8 bases and J by 2 bases, with 15 bases between them. The CDR3 nucleotides are TGTGCCAGCGGTAAGATCGGAAATCAAGAGACCCAGTACTTC. This encodes CASGKIGNQETQYF.

In this sample, this clonotype turned up many times. The chain carries TRBV20-1 and TRBJ1-4; no clear D. Germline CDR1 DFQATT, CDR2 SNEGSKA (reference sequence). CDR3 size: 15 residues. The V and J ends lost 0 bases and 1 base respectively, with 9 bases between them. Here the CDR3 DNA reads TGCAGTGCTAGAGATCCTACAGAAACTAATGAAAAACTGTTTTTT. It translates to CSARDPTETNEKLFF.

This clonotype was seen only a few times. The V and J genes are TRBV6-2 or TRBV6-3 and TRBJ1-2; a weak D match, TRBD1 (5 bases). Deletions cut 5 bases from V and 3 bases from J, with 19 bases between. The germline V gene has CDR1 MNHEY and CDR2 SVGEGT. This CDR3 comprises 16 residues. In nucleotides, the CDR3 is TGTGCCAGCAGTGAATTCCAAGGGGCCCTGGACTATGGCTACACCTTC. Amino acids: CASSEFQGALDYGYTF.

Note on this clonotype: This may be a read error, as it is one base from a much larger clone. The genes are TRBV5-6 and TRBJ1-1, with D maybe TRBD1 (6 bases). The CDR3 spans 14 residues. The germline V gene has CDR1 SGHDT and CDR2 YYEEEE. Between the trimmed V and J ends, which lost 0 bases and 6 bases, there was a span of 12 bases. CDR3: CASSLGRGASEAFF. The CDR3 region has the DNA TGTGCCAGCAGCTTGGGACGGGGGGCTTCTGAAGCTTTCTTT. The entire variable domain, with the rest obtained from reference TRBV5-6 and TRBJ1-1, is as follows: DAGVTQSPTHLIKTRGQQVTLRCSPKSGHDTVSWYQQALGQGPQFIFQYYEEEERQRGNFPDRFSGHQFPNYSSELNVNALLLGDSALYLCASSLGRGASEAFFGQGTRLTVV.

With regard to this clonotype: Given a much more abundant clone one base away, this may be a read error. V gene TRBV12-3 or TRBV12-4 combines with J gene TRBJ1-1; D gene uncertain. This CDR3 has 15 amino acids. The CDR3 protein is CASSPTSLMNTVAFF. Written as DNA, the CDR3 is TGTGCCAGCAGTCCCACATCTCTTATGAACACTGTAGCTTTCTTT.

This clonotype occurred many times. V gene TRBV30 combines with J gene TRBJ2-3; maybe TRBD2 (5 bases). CDR1 and CDR2 from the germline V gene are GTSNPN and SVGIG (reference sequence). V gave up 4 bases and J gave up 5 bases, with 25 bases separating them. CDR3 size: 17 residues. Here the CDR3 reads CAWNQISGGLAEDTQYF. CDR3 bases: TGTGCCTGGAATCAGATAAGCGGAGGCCTCGCGGAAGATACGCAGTATTTT. Full variable domain (remainder filled in from reference TRBV30 and TRBJ2-3): SQTIHQWPATLVQPVGSPLSLECTVEGTSNPNLYWYRQAAGRGLQLLFYSVGIGQISSEVPQNLSASRPQDRQFILSSKKLLLSDSGFYLCAWNQISGGLAEDTQYFGPGTRLTVL.

This clonotype was observed a single time. It may be a read error: a sequence one base away is much more abundant. The chain joins TRBV28 to TRBJ1-1; D may be TRBD1 (5 bases). The CDR3 is 14 amino acids. Looked up from germline, CDR1 is MDHEN and CDR2 is SYDVKM. The CDR3 sequence: CASSLPPGRTDAFF. The CDR3 DNA reads TGTGCCAGCAGTTTACCGCCGGGGCGCACTGATGCTTTCTTT.

Ten or more counts support this clonotype. The chain employs TRBV5-6 and TRBJ2-7, with D possibly TRBD1 on 6 matching bases. Trimming cost V 4 bases and J 7 bases, with 18 bases left between them. The CDR3 has 14 amino acids. Germline loops: CDR1 SGHDT, CDR2 YYEEEE. The DNA of the CDR3 is TGTGCCAGCAGCCTGGGACACACGAATTGGGAGCAGTACTTC. Translating it yields CASSLGHTNWEQYF.